The entry that follows covers one T cell receptor beta chain sequence. Its antigen is not known. This entry belongs to a study of cytomegalovirus exposure and HLA in healthy donors. PCR was performed using 60 Vbeta and 13 Jbeta primers. Authors' processing steps: Unique TCR beta chains numbered about 72 million in a later analysis, with around 10 million shared. Here immunoSEQ multiplex PCR was the method, and the copy in TCRdb shows in-frame clones only, minus some. That table furnishes V, J and clone size, whereas the DNA furnished D and trimming. The sample lists 150,000 to 200,000 clones, 70% to 90% seen once, with about 2% in the top ten. Study-level results: Several top significant clusters appeared, in a later analysis, to be linked to common viral pathogens. Certain indistinguishable V segments, among them TRBV6-2 and TRBV6-3, were excluded. Among TCR beta chains of equal frequency, HLA-associated ones were more clonally expanded in a later analysis.

The J segment lost 4 bases and the V segment lost 0 bases, leaving 0 bases of the junction unmatched. This CDR3 comprises 13 residues. Germline V CDR1 and CDR2: SGHRS, YFSETQ. The V gene is TRBV5-1, the J gene TRBJ1-2, with 7 bases aligning to TRBD1. Input material: PBMCs. This clonotype originated in a man aged 18-30 years in good health and CMV-seropositive. CDR3 coding DNA: TGCGCCAGCAGCTTGGAGGGGGCCTATGGCTACACCTTC. Translating gives CASSLEGAYGYTF.